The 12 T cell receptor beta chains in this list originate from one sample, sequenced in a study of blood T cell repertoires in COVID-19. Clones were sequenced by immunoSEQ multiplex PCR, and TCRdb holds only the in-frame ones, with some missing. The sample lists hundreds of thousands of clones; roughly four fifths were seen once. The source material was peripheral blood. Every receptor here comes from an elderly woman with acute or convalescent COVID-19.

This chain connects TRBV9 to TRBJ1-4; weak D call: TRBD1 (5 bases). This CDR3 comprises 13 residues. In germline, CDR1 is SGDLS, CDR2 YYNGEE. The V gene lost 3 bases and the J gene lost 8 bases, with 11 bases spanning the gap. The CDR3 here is CASSGRPGEKLFF. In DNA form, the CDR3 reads TGTGCCAGCAGCGGCCGCCCAGGGGAAAAACTGTTTTTT.

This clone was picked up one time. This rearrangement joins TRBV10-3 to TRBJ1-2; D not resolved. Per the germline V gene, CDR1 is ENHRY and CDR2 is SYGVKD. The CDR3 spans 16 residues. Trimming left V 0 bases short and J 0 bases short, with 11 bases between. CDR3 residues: CAISESSPTANYGYTF. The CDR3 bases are TGTGCCATCAGTGAGTCTTCGCCAACGGCTAACTATGGCTACACCTTC.

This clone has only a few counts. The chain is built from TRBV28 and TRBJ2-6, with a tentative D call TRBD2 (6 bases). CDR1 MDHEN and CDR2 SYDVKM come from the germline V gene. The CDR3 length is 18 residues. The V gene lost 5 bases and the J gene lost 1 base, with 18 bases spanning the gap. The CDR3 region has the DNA TGTGCCAGCAGTCCCTCTCTGGGAGGTGGTTCTGGGGCCAACGTCCTGACTTTC. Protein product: CASSPSLGGGSGANVLTF.

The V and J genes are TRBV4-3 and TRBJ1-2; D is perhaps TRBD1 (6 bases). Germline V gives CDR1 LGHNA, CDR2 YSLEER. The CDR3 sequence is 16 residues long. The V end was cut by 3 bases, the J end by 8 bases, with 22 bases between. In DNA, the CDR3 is TGCGCCAGCAGCCAGACCAGCGCTCAACAGGGTCGAGGCTACACCTTC. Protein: CASSQTSAQQGRGYTF.

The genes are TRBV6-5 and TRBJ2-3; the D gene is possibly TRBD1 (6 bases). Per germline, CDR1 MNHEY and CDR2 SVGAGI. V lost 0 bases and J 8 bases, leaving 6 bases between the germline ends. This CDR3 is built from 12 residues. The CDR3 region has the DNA TGTGCCAGCAGTTACTCAGGGGGTACGCAGTATTTT. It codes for CASSYSGGTQYF.

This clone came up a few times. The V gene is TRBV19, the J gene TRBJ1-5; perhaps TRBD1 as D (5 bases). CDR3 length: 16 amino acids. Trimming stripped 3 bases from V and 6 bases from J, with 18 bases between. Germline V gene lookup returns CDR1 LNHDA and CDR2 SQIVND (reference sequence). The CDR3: CASSILSPRASQPQHF. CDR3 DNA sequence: TGTGCCAGTAGTATTTTATCCCCCAGGGCGAGTCAGCCCCAGCATTTT.

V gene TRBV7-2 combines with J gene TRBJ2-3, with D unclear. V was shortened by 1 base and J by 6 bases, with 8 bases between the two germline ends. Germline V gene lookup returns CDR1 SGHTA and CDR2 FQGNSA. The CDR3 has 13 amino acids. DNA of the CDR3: TGTGCCAGCAGCTTAGGTTCTAGGGATACGCAGTATTTT. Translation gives CASSLGSRDTQYF.

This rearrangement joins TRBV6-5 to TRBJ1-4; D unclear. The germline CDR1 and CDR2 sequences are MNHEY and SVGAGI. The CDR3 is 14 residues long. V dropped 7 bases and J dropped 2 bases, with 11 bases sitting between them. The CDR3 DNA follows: TGTGCCAGCATGCCGAGCCACACTAATGAAAAACTGTTTTTT. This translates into CASMPSHTNEKLFF.

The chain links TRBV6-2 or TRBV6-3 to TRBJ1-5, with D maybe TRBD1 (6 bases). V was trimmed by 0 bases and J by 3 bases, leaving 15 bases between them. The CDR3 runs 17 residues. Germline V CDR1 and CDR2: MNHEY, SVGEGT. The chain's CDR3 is CASSYSRGGNANQPQHF. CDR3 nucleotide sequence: TGTGCCAGCAGTTACTCGAGGGGGGGCAATGCCAATCAGCCCCAGCATTTT.

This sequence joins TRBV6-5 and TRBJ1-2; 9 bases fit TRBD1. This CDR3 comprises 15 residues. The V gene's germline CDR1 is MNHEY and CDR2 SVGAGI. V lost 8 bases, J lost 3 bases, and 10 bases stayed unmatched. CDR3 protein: CASSPGTGSYYGYTF. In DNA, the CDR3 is TGTGCCAGCTCGCCCGGGACAGGGAGCTACTATGGCTACACCTTC.

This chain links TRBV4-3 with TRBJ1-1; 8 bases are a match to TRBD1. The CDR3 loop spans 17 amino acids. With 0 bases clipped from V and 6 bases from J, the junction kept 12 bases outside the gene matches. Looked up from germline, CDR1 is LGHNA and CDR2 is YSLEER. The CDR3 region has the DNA TGCGCCAGCAGCCAAGATTTGGGGACAGGAACTCCCCCTGAAGCTTTCTTT. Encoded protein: CASSQDLGTGTPPEAFF.

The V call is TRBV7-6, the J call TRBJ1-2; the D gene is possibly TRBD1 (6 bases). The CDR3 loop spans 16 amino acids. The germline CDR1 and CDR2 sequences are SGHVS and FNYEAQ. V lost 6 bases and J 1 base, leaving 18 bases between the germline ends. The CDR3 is CASSQTPGQSNYGYTF. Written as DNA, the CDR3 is TGTGCCAGCAGTCAAACTCCGGGACAAAGTAACTATGGCTACACCTTC.